This T cell receptor beta chain is drawn from a study of blood T cell repertoires in COVID-19 (dated by TCRdb to 2018 to 2021). Describing the broader study: Samples from collaborators originated in the United States, Italy and Spain and spanned both the acute and convalescent phases of COVID-19. Samples were obtained from the ongoing ImmuneRACE study (first 160 participants) and from 1,254 subjects provided by 6 global collaborators. The prospective study material was composed of cDNA or gDNA derived from T cells, B-cell-depleted T cells, or PBMCs. A de-identified subject ID, COVID-19 status, age in years and sex were almost always included in the sample metadata. Deeply sampled blood TCRbeta repertoires from subjects exposed to, actively infected with, or recovered from COVID-19 were included in the dataset. The repertoires were released in a freely available public database intended as a resource for research on the immune response to SARS-CoV-2. Where available, HLA class I and class II types were taken from metadata supplied by the sample provider and were not determined by assay-based typing.

Collaborating institutions collected whole blood in K2EDTA tubes following their own protocols. Collaborator samples were shipped for TCRbeta analysis as frozen whole blood, isolated PBMCs, or DNA extracted from either sample type. As to this clone: Its antigen is currently not known. No clone much larger than this one lies a single base away; base qualities are absent.

The study at large found these results: The amount of clinical and demographic metadata varied by source and participant and was provided uncurated.

The CDR3 has 14 amino acids, counting the end cysteine and phenylalanine. This entry keeps only the CDR3 DNA: 42 bases, framed from base 1. CDR1 SGHTA and CDR2 FQGTGA are derived from the germline V gene. V is trimmed back by 3 bases and J by 2 bases, and the junction contains 2 bases that no gene match accounts for. The immunoSEQ Assay, a bias-controlled multiplex PCR, was used to amplify TCRbeta CDR3 regions from genomic DNA. The original pipeline was this. Nucleated cell counts per sample were estimated from amplification of reference gene primers within the assay. To quantify the absolute abundance of each unique TCRbeta CDR3 rearrangement, sequence reads were collapsed and filtered. For each sample, productive Simpson clonality was calculated as the square root of Simpson's diversity index across productive rearrangements. This immuneACCESS table, as held by TCRdb, lists in-frame sequences with V and J called but not all clones. Of the missing ones, under half trace to an unresolved V gene in checked studies; the others have no known cause. The DNA gave D and trimming, while V, J and clone size come from that table. The sample table shows about 5,600 clones, and roughly 84% are seen once. The top ten clonotypes cover 9.5% to 15% of the sample.

The chain joins TRBV7-3 to TRBJ2-3; 7 bases in the junction line up with TRBD1. The source material was peripheral blood. The sequence was collected from a human donor in a cohort sampled during active COVID-19. The DNA reads as follows: TGTGCCAGCAGCTTGGGACAGTACACAGATACGCAGTATTTT. Translated, this gives CASSLGQYTDTQYF.